What follows is one TCR beta chain and its context. This record belongs to a study of technical replicates of blood from a handful of donors. Using immunoSEQ multiplex PCR, the repertoire was profiled, and TCRdb retains in-frame clones only, with some absent. The data contain about 34,000 clones, roughly nine tenths of them seen just once; the ten biggest clones take up approximately 4%. V was trimmed by 4 bases and J by 8 bases, leaving 11 bases between them. There are 11 residues in the CDR3. CDR1 SQVTM and CDR2 ANQGSEA come from the germline V gene. The material sequenced was PBMCs. The chain combines TRBV29-1 with TRBJ1-2; D possibly corresponds to TRBD1 (5 bases). This TCR derives from a human donor in good health. Some clones in this sample may be carry-over from other donors' samples. The CDR3 sequence is CSVVRVSGYTF. DNA of the CDR3: TGCAGCGTTGTCAGGGTATCGGGCTACACCTTC.